This is a list of T cell receptor beta chains from one sample in a study of T-cell memory formation after mild COVID-19. One entry per CDR3 protein results from TCRdb running MiXCR on the 5' RACE reads. The sample yields over 350,000 distinct CDR3 sequences, less than 25% seen once. Sequenced: PBMCs or a T cell subset sorted from them (not recorded which). The receptors originated from an adult woman who had mild COVID-19 (a few samples of this study predate the infection). Cell type and time point are not known. Both conserved end residues are part of each CDR3. The D gene is left open where the match is weak. Clone size is not always given. Where it is, it says once, few, many or a class for expanded clones.

v_gene: TRBV2
j_gene: TRBJ2-1
d_gene: TRBD1
abundance: few
CDR3nt: TGTGCCAGCAGTGATGGGACAGGGGCGAACAATGAGCAGTTCTTC
CDR3aa: CASSDGTGANNEQFF

v_gene: TRBV5-1
j_gene: TRBJ1-1
d_gene: TRBD1
abundance: few
CDR3nt: TGCGCCAGCAGTCTCTCGACAGGGGTTGGTACTGAAGCTTTCTTT
CDR3aa: CASSLSTGVGTEAFF

v_gene: TRBV20-1
j_gene: TRBJ2-5
d_gene: TRBD2
abundance: few
CDR3nt: TGCAGTGCTAGGGCTAGCGGGAGGAGGGGAGAGACCCAGTACTTC
CDR3aa: CSARASGRRGETQYF

v_gene: TRBV7-2
j_gene: TRBJ2-7
d_gene: -
abundance: -
CDR3nt: TGTGCCAGCAGCCCCGACGGAGTAATCACCTACGAGCAGTACTTC
CDR3aa: CASSPDGVITYEQYF

v_gene: TRBV9
j_gene: TRBJ2-3
d_gene: -
abundance: -
CDR3nt: TGTGCCAGCAGCGTAGGGTCAGGAGATACGCAGTATTTT
CDR3aa: CASSVGSGDTQYF

v_gene: TRBV20-1
j_gene: TRBJ1-1
d_gene: TRBD1
abundance: -
CDR3nt: TGCAGTGCTAGAAGAGACAGGGTTAAGGGAGCTTTCTTT
CDR3aa: CSARRDRVKGAFF

v_gene: TRBV11-2
j_gene: TRBJ2-1
d_gene: TRBD2
abundance: few
CDR3nt: TGTGCCAGCAGCTCACTACCCCGGGTGGGCACTAGCGGATACAATGAGCAGTTCTTC
CDR3aa: CASSSLPRVGTSGYNEQFF

v_gene: TRBV6-5
j_gene: TRBJ1-2
d_gene: -
abundance: -
CDR3nt: TGTGCCAGTGGGTCCTGGCCAGGGGCCTATGGCTACACCTTC
CDR3aa: CASGSWPGAYGYTF

v_gene: TRBV9
j_gene: TRBJ2-7
d_gene: TRBD1
abundance: -
CDR3nt: TGTGCCAGCAGCGTCACCGGGACAGACTACGAGCAGTACTTC
CDR3aa: CASSVTGTDYEQYF

v_gene: TRBV19
j_gene: TRBJ2-5
d_gene: -
abundance: few
CDR3nt: TGTGCCAGTAGTCAGACATCTTACCAAGAGACCCAGTACTTC
CDR3aa: CASSQTSYQETQYF

v_gene: TRBV4-1
j_gene: TRBJ2-1
d_gene: TRBD2
abundance: -
CDR3nt: TGCGCCAGCAGCCAAGATCCTGCTAGCGGGGGTTTGAGTGAGCAGTTCTTC
CDR3aa: CASSQDPASGGLSEQFF

v_gene: TRBV7-3
j_gene: TRBJ2-6
d_gene: -
abundance: -
CDR3nt: TGTGCCAGCAGCTCACCACCAACCTCTGGGGCCAACGTCCTGACTTTC
CDR3aa: CASSSPPTSGANVLTF

v_gene: TRBV20-1
j_gene: TRBJ2-1
d_gene: -
abundance: few
CDR3nt: TGCAGTGCTAGAGCTCCCCCGAACCGGCGGGGTGAGCAGTTCTTC
CDR3aa: CSARAPPNRRGEQFF

v_gene: TRBV5-1
j_gene: TRBJ2-1
d_gene: -
abundance: few
CDR3nt: TGCGCCAGCAGCCCGGAGGCAGTTTACAATGAGCAGTTCTTC
CDR3aa: CASSPEAVYNEQFF

v_gene: TRBV5-1
j_gene: TRBJ1-4
d_gene: TRBD1
abundance: -
CDR3nt: TGCGCCAGCAGCACCGGGACAGGGTCGGAAAAACTGTTTTTT
CDR3aa: CASSTGTGSEKLFF

v_gene: TRBV15
j_gene: TRBJ1-2
d_gene: TRBD1
abundance: -
CDR3nt: TGTGCCACCAGCAGGCGGTCCGGGACAGGGGATGGCTACACCTTC
CDR3aa: CATSRRSGTGDGYTF

v_gene: TRBV12-3/TRBV12-4
j_gene: TRBJ1-1
d_gene: -
abundance: -
CDR3nt: TGTGCCAGCAGTTTAGGTCATGGGGGATGGACTGAAGCTTTCTTT
CDR3aa: CASSLGHGGWTEAFF

v_gene: TRBV4-1
j_gene: TRBJ2-5
d_gene: -
abundance: few
CDR3nt: TGCGCCAGCAGCCAAGATCCCGGACTCACCCCAATGAAGACCCAGTACTTC
CDR3aa: CASSQDPGLTPMKTQYF